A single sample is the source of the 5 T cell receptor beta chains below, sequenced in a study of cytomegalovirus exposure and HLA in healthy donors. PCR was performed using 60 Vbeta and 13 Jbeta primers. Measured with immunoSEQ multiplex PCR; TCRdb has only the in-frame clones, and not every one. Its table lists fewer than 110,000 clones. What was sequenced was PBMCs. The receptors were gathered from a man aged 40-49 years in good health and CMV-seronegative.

CDR3 amino acids: CASSLDGTSGYERQYF. The CDR3 coding sequence is TGTGCCAGCAGCTTAGACGGGACTAGCGGATACGAGAGGCAGTACTTC. The rearrangement joins TRBV7-2 to TRBJ2-7, with 11 bases aligning to TRBD2. CDR3 size: 16 residues. Germline V lookup: CDR1 SGHTA, CDR2 FQGNSA. Germline trimming cut 1 base from V and 9 bases from J; bases unmatched to any gene: 11. Combining the CDR3 with reference TRBV7-2 and TRBJ2-7 gives the whole variable domain GAGVSQSPSNKVTEKGKDVELRCDPISGHTALYWYRQSLGQGLEFLIYFQGNSAPDKSGLPSDRFSAERTGGSVSTLTIQRTQQEDSAVYLCASSLDGTSGYERQYFGPGTRLTVT.

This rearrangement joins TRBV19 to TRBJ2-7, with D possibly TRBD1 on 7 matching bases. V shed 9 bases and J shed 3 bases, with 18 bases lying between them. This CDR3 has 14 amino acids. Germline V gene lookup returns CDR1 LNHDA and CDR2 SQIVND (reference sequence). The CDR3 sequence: CASAPGGSFYEQYF. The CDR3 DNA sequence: TGTGCCAGCGCCCCAGGGGGGTCGTTCTACGAGCAGTACTTC.

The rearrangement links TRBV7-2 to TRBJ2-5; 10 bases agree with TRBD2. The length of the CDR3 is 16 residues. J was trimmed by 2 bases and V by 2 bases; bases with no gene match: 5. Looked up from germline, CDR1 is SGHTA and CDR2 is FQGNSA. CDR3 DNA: TGTGCCAGCAGCTTACAAGCGGGGGGGCCGCAAGAGACCCAGTACTTC. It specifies CASSLQAGGPQETQYF.

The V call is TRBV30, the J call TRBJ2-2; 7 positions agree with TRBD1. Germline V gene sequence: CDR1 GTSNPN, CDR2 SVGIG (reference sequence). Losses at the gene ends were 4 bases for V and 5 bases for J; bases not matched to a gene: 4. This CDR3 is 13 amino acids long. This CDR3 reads CAWKYRGTGELFF. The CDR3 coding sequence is TGTGCCTGGAAATACAGGGGAACCGGGGAGCTGTTTTTT.

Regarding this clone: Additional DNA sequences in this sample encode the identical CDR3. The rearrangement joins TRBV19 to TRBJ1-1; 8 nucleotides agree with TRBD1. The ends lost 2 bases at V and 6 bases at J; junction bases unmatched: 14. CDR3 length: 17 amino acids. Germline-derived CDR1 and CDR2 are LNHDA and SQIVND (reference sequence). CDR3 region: CASSITGTGGLKAEAFF. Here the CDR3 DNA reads TGTGCCAGTAGTATAACCGGAACAGGGGGTTTGAAGGCTGAAGCTTTCTTT.